This TCR beta chain was sequenced during a study of OX40 agonist ivuxolimab in advanced cancers. This CDR3 spans 14 amino acids. The germline gives CDR1 MDHEN, CDR2 SYDVKM. V was trimmed by 5 bases and J by 6 bases, leaving 14 bases between them. TCRdb keeps only in-frame clones here, not all; method: immunoSEQ multiplex PCR. The sample has around 69,000 clones, around 87% seen once; the top ten hold around 6.5%. The specimen was CD4+ or CD8+ T cells sorted from blood, collected in a trial of the OX40 agonist ivuxolimab. The source of this sequence is an adult with an advanced solid tumor such as melanoma, head and neck, liver or kidney cancer. The chain has TRBV28 and TRBJ1-5; D is uncertain. DNA for the CDR3: TGTGCCAGCAGTGCGACCAGGATAAGTCAGCCCCAGCATTTT. Translated, it gives CASSATRISQPQHF. Combining the CDR3 with reference TRBV28 and TRBJ1-5 gives the whole variable domain DVKVTQSSRYLVKRTGEKVFLECVQDMDHENMFWYRQDPGLGLRLIYFSYDVKMKEKGDIPEGYSVSREKKERFSLILESASTNQTSMYLCASSATRISQPQHFGDGTRLSIL.